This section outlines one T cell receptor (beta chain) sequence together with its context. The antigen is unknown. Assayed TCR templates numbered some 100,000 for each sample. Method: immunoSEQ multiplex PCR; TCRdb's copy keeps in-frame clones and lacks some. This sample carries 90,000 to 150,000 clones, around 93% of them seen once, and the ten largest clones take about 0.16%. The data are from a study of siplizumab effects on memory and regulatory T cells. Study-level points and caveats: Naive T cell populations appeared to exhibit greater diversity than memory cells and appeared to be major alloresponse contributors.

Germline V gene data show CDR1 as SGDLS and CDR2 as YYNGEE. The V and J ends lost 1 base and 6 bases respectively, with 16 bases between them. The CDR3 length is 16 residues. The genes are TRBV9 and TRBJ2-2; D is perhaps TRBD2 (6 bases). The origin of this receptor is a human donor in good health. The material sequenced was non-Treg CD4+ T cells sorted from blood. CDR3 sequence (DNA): TGTGCCAGCAGCGTACTAGCGCCGACTTTTGCCGGGGAGCTGTTTTTT. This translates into CASSVLAPTFAGELFF.